The rows below give T cell receptor beta chains drawn from one sample of a study of blood T cells in healthy people across ages. TCRdb reprocessed the 5' RACE reads via MiXCR and lists one record per CDR3 protein. The table shows hundreds of thousands of distinct CDR3 sequences, with 29% occurring only once. Material for sequencing was blood. These receptors were obtained from a woman aged 80 or older in good health. The CDR3 runs from the conserved cysteine through the conserved F or W. Fields, in order: clone size, J gene, D gene, V gene, CDR3 DNA, CDR3 protein. D genes are given only for firm matches. A clone size is listed for some rows: how often the clone was seen (once, few, many), or a class if it is expanded.

clone size: NA
J gene: TRBJ2-7
D gene: NA
V gene: TRBV20-1
CDR3 DNA: TGCAGTGCTAGAGATCCCAGGAAACACGAGCAGTACTTC
CDR3 protein: CSARDPRKHEQYF

clone size: many
J gene: TRBJ2-2
D gene: TRBD1
V gene: TRBV6-2/TRBV6-3
CDR3 DNA: TGTGCCAGCAGTCGGGACAGGGGTCGTGGGGAGCTGTTTTTT
CDR3 protein: CASSRDRGRGELFF

clone size: once
J gene: TRBJ1-5
D gene: NA
V gene: TRBV5-1
CDR3 DNA: TGCGCCAGCAGCTTGAATCCACGGGGATTAGGGGATCAGCCCCAGCATTTT
CDR3 protein: CASSLNPRGLGDQPQHF

clone size: few
J gene: TRBJ1-5
D gene: TRBD1
V gene: TRBV28
CDR3 DNA: TGTGCCAGCAGTCCCCCGGACAGGTATAGCAATCAGCCCCAGCATTTT
CDR3 protein: CASSPPDRYSNQPQHF

clone size: NA
J gene: TRBJ1-3
D gene: NA
V gene: TRBV7-8
CDR3 DNA: TGTGCCAGCAGCTTCAGGGCTTCTGGCTCTGGAAACACCATATATTTT
CDR3 protein: CASSFRASGSGNTIYF

clone size: many
J gene: TRBJ2-5
D gene: NA
V gene: TRBV12-3/TRBV12-4
CDR3 DNA: TGTGCCGTAAGACTAGGGGTCCAAGAGACCCAGTACTTC
CDR3 protein: CAVRLGVQETQYF

clone size: many
J gene: TRBJ1-2
D gene: TRBD1
V gene: TRBV20-1
CDR3 DNA: TGCAGTGCCCGGACGGACAGGGGGTTTAACTATGGCTACACCTTC
CDR3 protein: CSARTDRGFNYGYTF

clone size: NA
J gene: TRBJ2-7
D gene: NA
V gene: TRBV20-1
CDR3 DNA: TGCAGTGCTAGTGCCGGGTTAGACTTGTCCTACGAGCAGTACTTC
CDR3 protein: CSASAGLDLSYEQYF

clone size: once
J gene: TRBJ1-5
D gene: NA
V gene: TRBV20-1
CDR3 DNA: TGCAGTGCTAGAGACGAAGACAGTCCTCAATCAGCCCCAGCATTT
CDR3 protein: CSARDEDSPQSAPAF

clone size: many
J gene: TRBJ2-3
D gene: NA
V gene: TRBV18
CDR3 DNA: TGTGCCAGCTCACCACTTAAAGACCCGGATACGCAGTATTTT
CDR3 protein: CASSPLKDPDTQYF

clone size: many
J gene: TRBJ2-7
D gene: TRBD2
V gene: TRBV20-1
CDR3 DNA: TGCAGTGCTAGAGATAGGGCTAGCGGGGTTTACGAGCAGTACTTC
CDR3 protein: CSARDRASGVYEQYF

clone size: NA
J gene: TRBJ1-5
D gene: NA
V gene: TRBV12-3/TRBV12-4
CDR3 DNA: TGTGCCAGCAGTCGCCAGGGATATCGCCAGCCCCAGCATTTT
CDR3 protein: CASSRQGYRQPQHF

clone size: many
J gene: TRBJ2-7
D gene: NA
V gene: TRBV29-1
CDR3 DNA: TGCAGCGCCGGAGACACCTACGAGCAGTACTTC
CDR3 protein: CSAGDTYEQYF

clone size: many
J gene: TRBJ2-4
D gene: NA
V gene: TRBV11-2
CDR3 DNA: TGTGCCAGCAGCTTAGAGGGGAGGGGGTGGGGTAAAAACATTCAGTACTTC
CDR3 protein: CASSLEGRGWGKNIQYF

clone size: few
J gene: TRBJ2-7
D gene: NA
V gene: TRBV20-1
CDR3 DNA: TGCAGTGCTAGAGAAGGGTCTTCCGAAGGCGAGCAGTACTTC
CDR3 protein: CSAREGSSEGEQYF

clone size: many
J gene: TRBJ1-2
D gene: NA
V gene: TRBV11-2
CDR3 DNA: TGTGCCAGCAGCTTACCAGGGACCTATGGCTACACCTTC
CDR3 protein: CASSLPGTYGYTF